A single sample gave rise to the 12 T cell receptor beta chains below, sequenced in a study of sequential checkpoint blockade in melanoma. Treatment here: randomized to nivolumab then ipilimumab (arm A) or the reverse (arm B). Sequenced by immunoSEQ multiplex PCR; TCRdb stores in-frame clones only, minus some. The table has about 20,000 clones, 80% to 90% seen once. Sequenced here: CD8+ T cells sorted from blood (inferred from file names), sampled from a patient given nivolumab and ipilimumab in sequence. These receptors all come from a human donor with melanoma.

The genes are TRBV9 and TRBJ1-2, with 8 bases matching TRBD1. V lost 5 bases and J lost 8; bases outside the gene matches: 14. Per germline, CDR1 SGDLS and CDR2 YYNGEE. The CDR3 loop spans 15 amino acids. CDR3 sequence (DNA): TGTGCCAGCAGTTCACCAAACAGGGGGAGTTTAGGCTACACCTTC. Translated: CASSSPNRGSLGYTF.

The chain uses TRBV27 and TRBJ1-5; tentative D call: TRBD1 (6 bases). Germline CDR1 reads MNHEY; CDR2 reads SMNVEV (reference sequence). The CDR3 is 14 amino acids. V shed 0 bases and J shed 6 bases, with 9 bases lying between them. The CDR3 spells CASSLSGGAQPQHF. In nucleotides, the CDR3 is TGTGCCAGCAGTTTATCGGGGGGGGCTCAGCCCCAGCATTTT.

The rearrangement uses TRBV28 and TRBJ1-1; TRBD1 agrees at 11 bases. The CDR3 is 16 amino acids. The junction had 9 bases not matched to a gene; V was cut back by 6 bases and J by 3 bases. Germline lookup yields CDR1 MDHEN and CDR2 SYDVKM. CDR3 sequence: CASSLGTGGMDTEAFF. CDR3 sequence (DNA): TGTGCCAGCAGCCTCGGGACAGGGGGGATGGACACTGAAGCTTTCTTT.

The chain couples TRBV9 to TRBJ2-3; perhaps TRBD2 as D (7 bases). The V and J ends lost 3 bases and 4 bases respectively, with 12 bases between them. Germline assignment: CDR1 SGDLS and CDR2 YYNGEE. This CDR3 spans 14 amino acids. The CDR3 sequence is CASSAGGGPDTQYF. CDR3 DNA sequence: TGTGCCAGCAGCGCCGGCGGGGGCCCAGATACGCAGTATTTT.

The gene calls are TRBV27 and TRBJ2-5, with D perhaps TRBD2 (5 bases). The DNA matches TRBJ2-7 better at its end, which makes the J call doubtful. CDR3 length equals 12 residues. Germline lookup yields CDR1 MNHEY and CDR2 SMNVEV (reference sequence). CDR3 protein: CASSLRAGEQYF. The DNA of the CDR3 is TGTGCCAGCAGTTTAAGGGCGGGCGAGCAGTACTTC.

The chain recombines TRBV7-8 with TRBJ1-1; a possible D gene is TRBD1 (6 bases). The CDR3 loop spans 15 amino acids. The V gene's germline CDR1 is SGHVS and CDR2 FQNEAQ. The V end lost 1 base, the J end lost 5 bases, and 14 bases lay between the germline ends. The CDR3 spells CASSLDLGGKTEAFF. As DNA, the CDR3 is TGTGCCAGCAGCTTAGATTTAGGGGGTAAGACTGAAGCTTTCTTT.

This chain uses TRBV7-2 with TRBJ2-1; D unclear. From germline, CDR1 is SGHTA and CDR2 FQGNSA. The germline V and J ends were trimmed by 1 base and 2 bases, with 12 bases remaining between them. This CDR3 has 16 amino acids. For the CDR3, the DNA is TGTGCCAGCAGCTTAGGGGCGTATTCCGCCTACAATGAGCAGTTCTTC. The encoded protein is CASSLGAYSAYNEQFF. The full variable domain, rest sourced from reference TRBV7-2 and TRBJ2-1, is GAGVSQSPSNKVTEKGKDVELRCDPISGHTALYWYRQSLGQGLEFLIYFQGNSAPDKSGLPSDRFSAERTGGSVSTLTIQRTQQEDSAVYLCASSLGAYSAYNEQFFGPGTRLTVL.

With respect to this clone: The germline gene is not matched at one end of the junction; a read error may be the cause. The V and J genes are TRBV19 and TRBJ1-1; 10 bases agree with TRBD1. The CDR3 has 15 residues. Germline loops: CDR1 LNHDA, CDR2 SQIVND (reference sequence). The CDR3 DNA is TGTGCCAGTAGTACCTGGGACAGGGGTTTTCCTGAAGCTTCCTTT. It translates to CASSTWDRGFPEASF.

J is TRBJ1-1 and V is TRBV6-6; the match to TRBD1 covers 7 bases. Germline CDR1 is MNHNY and CDR2 is SVGAGI (reference sequence). V lost 4 bases to trimming and J lost 3 bases; unmatched junction nucleotides: 8. The CDR3 has 15 amino acids. CDR3 amino acids: CASSSWVGGYTEAFF. The CDR3 DNA sequence: TGTGCCAGCAGTTCCTGGGTAGGGGGCTACACTGAAGCTTTCTTT.

The chain links TRBV7-9 to TRBJ1-3; perhaps TRBD1 as D (6 bases). Between the trimmed V and J ends, which lost 5 bases and 0 bases, there was a span of 17 bases. This CDR3 has 17 residues. Per the germline V gene, CDR1 is SEHNR and CDR2 is FQNEAQ (reference sequence). The CDR3 bases are TGTGCCAGCAGCCCCCCGTCCCAGGGGAGCTCTGGAAACACCATATATTTT. Translating gives CASSPPSQGSSGNTIYF.

V is TRBV7-8 and J is TRBJ2-7; TRBD1 aligns across 7 bases. This CDR3 region has 15 residues. Germline V gene sequence: CDR1 SGHVS, CDR2 FQNEAQ. Trimming cost V 3 bases and J 4 bases; bases outside gene matches: 9. CDR3 protein: CASSFTGTAKYEQYF. The CDR3 DNA is TGTGCCAGCAGCTTTACCGGGACAGCCAAGTACGAGCAGTACTTC.

The V call is TRBV19, the J call TRBJ1-5; 7 bases are a match to TRBD1. Per the germline V gene, CDR1 is LNHDA and CDR2 is SQIVND (reference sequence). CDR3 length: 15 amino acids. Unmatched junction bases numbered 6, after V lost 7 bases and J lost 0 bases. This CDR3 is CASNWDRSSNQPQHF. For the CDR3, the DNA is TGTGCCAGTAACTGGGACAGATCTAGCAATCAGCCCCAGCATTTT.